This T cell receptor (beta chain) emerged from a study of T cells in Graves' hyperthyroidism and ophthalmopathy. Germline lookup yields CDR1 GTSNPN and CDR2 SVGIG (reference sequence). The CDR3 contains 16 residues. V was shortened by 2 bases and J by 2 bases, with 18 bases between the two germline ends. This clonotype was seen at least ten times. The investigators amplified TCR beta CDR3 regions from RNA transcripts. The HTBI set primed first-round TCR CDR3 RT-PCR. TCRdb recomputed calls from the multiplex PCR reads with MiXCR, one row per CDR3 protein. The data contain about 690,000 distinct CDR3 sequences, around 16% of them singletons.

The chain has TRBV30 and TRBJ1-2; a weak D match, TRBD1 (6 bases). The receptor's source is a man in his fifties with Graves' hyperthyroidism. The sequencing input was blood. DNA for the CDR3: TGTGCCTGGAGTCATCATTGGGACACTCCAAACTATGGCTACACCTTC. It codes for CAWSHHWDTPNYGYTF.